This TCR beta chain was obtained from a study of cytotoxic CD8 clonotypes in ibrutinib-treated CLL. Notes on the study in general: Exceeding age-matched healthy donors, baseline clonality also tracked the counts of circulating CD8+ T cells.

Between the trimmed V and J ends, which lost 5 bases and 3 bases, there was a span of 7 bases. The CDR3 length is 12 residues. The germline CDR1 and CDR2 sequences are SEHNR and FQNEAQ (reference sequence). As for this clone: Its antigen is as yet unknown.

TCRdb's copy holds only in-frame clones and misses some; the assay was immunoSEQ multiplex PCR. The sample has around 40,000 clones; roughly three quarters are singletons. Investigators sourced approximately 2.1 micrograms of genomic DNA from cryopreserved PBMCs for TCR beta libraries. The clonotype comes from a human donor with chronic lymphocytic leukemia. V is TRBV7-9 and J is TRBJ2-5; no definite D call. Sequenced here: PBMCs, sampled at disease progression, from a patient treated with ibrutinib. The CDR3 loop is CASSVTEETQYF. The CDR3 DNA sequence: TGTGCCAGCAGCGTTACCGAAGAGACCCAGTACTTC.